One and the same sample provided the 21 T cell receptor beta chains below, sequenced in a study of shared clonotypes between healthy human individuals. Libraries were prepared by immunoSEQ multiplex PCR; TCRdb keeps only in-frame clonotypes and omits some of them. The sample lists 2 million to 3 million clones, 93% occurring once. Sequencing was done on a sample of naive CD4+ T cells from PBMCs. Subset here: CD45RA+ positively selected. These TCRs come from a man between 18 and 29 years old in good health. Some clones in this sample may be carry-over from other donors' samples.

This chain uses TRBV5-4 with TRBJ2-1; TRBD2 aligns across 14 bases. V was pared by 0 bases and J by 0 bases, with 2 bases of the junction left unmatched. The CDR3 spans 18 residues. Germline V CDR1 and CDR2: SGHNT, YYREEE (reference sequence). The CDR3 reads CASSLGGTSGSSYNEQFF. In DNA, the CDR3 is TGTGCCAGCAGCTTGGGGGGGACTAGCGGGAGCTCCTACAATGAGCAGTTCTTC. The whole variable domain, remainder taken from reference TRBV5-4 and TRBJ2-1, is ETGVTQSPTHLIKTRGQQVTLRCSSQSGHNTVSWYQQALGQGPQFIFQYYREEENGRGNFPPRFSGLQFPNYSSELNVNALELDDSALYLCASSLGGTSGSSYNEQFFGPGTRLTVL.

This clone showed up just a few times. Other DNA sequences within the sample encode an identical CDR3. The DNA of the CDR3 is TGTGCCAGCAGTTACCGTACAGGGGAAGCTTTCTTT. Encoded protein: CASSYRTGEAFF. This sequence joins TRBV6-5 and TRBJ1-1, with TRBD1 as a possible D gene (6 bases). Per the germline V gene, CDR1 is MNHEY and CDR2 is SVGAGI. The CDR3 runs to 12 residues. Deletions cut 2 bases from V and 8 bases from J, with 9 bases between.

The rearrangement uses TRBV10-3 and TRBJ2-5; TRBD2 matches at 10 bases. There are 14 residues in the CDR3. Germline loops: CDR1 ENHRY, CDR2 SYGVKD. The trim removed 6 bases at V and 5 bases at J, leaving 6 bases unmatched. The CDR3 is CAIRPSGSGETQYF. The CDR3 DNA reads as TGTGCCATCAGACCTAGCGGGAGCGGTGAGACCCAGTACTTC.

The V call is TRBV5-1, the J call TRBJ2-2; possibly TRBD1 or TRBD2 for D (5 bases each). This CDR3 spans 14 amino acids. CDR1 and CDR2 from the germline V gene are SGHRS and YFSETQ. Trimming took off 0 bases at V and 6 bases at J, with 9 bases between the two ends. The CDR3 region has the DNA TGCGCCAGCAGCTTGGTACCGGGACCCGGGGAGCTGTTTTTT. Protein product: CASSLVPGPGELFF.

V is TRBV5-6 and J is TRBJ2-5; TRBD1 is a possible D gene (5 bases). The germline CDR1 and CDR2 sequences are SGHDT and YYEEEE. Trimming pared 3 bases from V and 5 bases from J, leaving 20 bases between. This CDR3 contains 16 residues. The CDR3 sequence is CASSYLTGSGPETQYF. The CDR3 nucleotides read TGTGCCAGCAGCTACCTTACAGGCTCAGGGCCTGAGACCCAGTACTTC.

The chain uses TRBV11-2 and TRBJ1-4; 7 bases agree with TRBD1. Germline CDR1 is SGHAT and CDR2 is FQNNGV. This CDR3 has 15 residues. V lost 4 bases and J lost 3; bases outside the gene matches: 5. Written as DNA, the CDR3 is TGTGCCAGCAGCTCCGGGACAGCGGCTAATGAAAAACTGTTTTTT. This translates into CASSSGTAANEKLFF.

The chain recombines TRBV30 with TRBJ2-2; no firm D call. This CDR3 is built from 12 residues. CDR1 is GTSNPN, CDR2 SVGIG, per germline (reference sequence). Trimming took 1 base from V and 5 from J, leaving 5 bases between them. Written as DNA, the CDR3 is TGTGCCTGGAGTGGAGAGACCGGGGAGCTGTTTTTT. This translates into CAWSGETGELFF.

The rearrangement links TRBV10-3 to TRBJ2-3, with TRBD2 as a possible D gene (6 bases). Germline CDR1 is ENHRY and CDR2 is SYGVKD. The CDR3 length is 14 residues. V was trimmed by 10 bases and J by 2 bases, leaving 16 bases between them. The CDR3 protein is CATLAAPYTDTQYF. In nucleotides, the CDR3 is TGTGCCACCTTAGCGGCACCCTACACAGATACGCAGTATTTT.

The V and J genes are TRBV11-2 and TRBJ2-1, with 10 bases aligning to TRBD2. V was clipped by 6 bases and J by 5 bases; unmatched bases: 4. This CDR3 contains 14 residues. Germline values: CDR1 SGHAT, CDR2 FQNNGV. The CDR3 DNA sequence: TGTGCCAGCAGACCTAGCGGGAGCGACAATGAGCAGTTCTTC. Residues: CASRPSGSDNEQFF.

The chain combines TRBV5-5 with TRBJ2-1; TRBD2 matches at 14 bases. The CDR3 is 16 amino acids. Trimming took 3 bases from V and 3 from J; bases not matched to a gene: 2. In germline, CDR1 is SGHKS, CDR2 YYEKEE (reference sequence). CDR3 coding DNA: TGTGCCAGCAGCTCGGGACTAGCGGGAGTCTACAATGAGCAGTTCTTC. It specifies CASSSGLAGVYNEQFF.

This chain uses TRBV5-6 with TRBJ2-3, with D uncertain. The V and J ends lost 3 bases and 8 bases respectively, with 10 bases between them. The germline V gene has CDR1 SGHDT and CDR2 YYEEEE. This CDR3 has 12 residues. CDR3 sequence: CASSSFPGTQYF. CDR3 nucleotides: TGTGCCAGCAGCTCATTCCCGGGTACGCAGTATTTT.

DNA of the CDR3: TGTGCCAGCAGTTTGGTCCCCCAGCGGAGTGAAAAACTGTTTTTT. It yields the protein CASSLVPQRSEKLFF. The rearrangement links TRBV28 to TRBJ1-4; D uncertain. The germline gives CDR1 MDHEN, CDR2 SYDVKM. Trimming pared 3 bases from V and 7 bases from J, leaving 15 bases between. This CDR3 is built from 15 residues.

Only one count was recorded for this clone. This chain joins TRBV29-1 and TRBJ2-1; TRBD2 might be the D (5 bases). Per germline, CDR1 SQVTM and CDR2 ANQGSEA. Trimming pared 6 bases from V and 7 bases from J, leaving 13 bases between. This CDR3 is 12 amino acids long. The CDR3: CSVGREENEQFF. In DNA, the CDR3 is TGCAGCGTCGGACGGGAAGAGAATGAGCAGTTCTTC.

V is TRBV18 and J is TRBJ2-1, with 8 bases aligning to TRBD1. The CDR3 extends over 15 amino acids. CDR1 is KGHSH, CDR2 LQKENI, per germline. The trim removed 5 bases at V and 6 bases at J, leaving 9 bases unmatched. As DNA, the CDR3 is TGTGCCAGCTCATGGGGCAGGGGGCAACGCAATGAGCAGTTCTTC. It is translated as CASSWGRGQRNEQFF.

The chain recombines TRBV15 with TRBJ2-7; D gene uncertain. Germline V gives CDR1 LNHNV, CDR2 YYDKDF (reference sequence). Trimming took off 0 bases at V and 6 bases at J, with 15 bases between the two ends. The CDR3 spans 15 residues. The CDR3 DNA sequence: TGTGCCACCAGCAGAGATCCCACTGGGCTGGGCGAGCAGTACTTC. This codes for CATSRDPTGLGEQYF.

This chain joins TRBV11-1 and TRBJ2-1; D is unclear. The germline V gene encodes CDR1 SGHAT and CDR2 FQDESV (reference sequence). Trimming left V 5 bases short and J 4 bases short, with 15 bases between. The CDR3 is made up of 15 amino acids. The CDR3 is CASSGSTGRYNEQFF. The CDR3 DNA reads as TGTGCCAGCAGCGGTAGTACGGGCCGGTACAATGAGCAGTTCTTC.

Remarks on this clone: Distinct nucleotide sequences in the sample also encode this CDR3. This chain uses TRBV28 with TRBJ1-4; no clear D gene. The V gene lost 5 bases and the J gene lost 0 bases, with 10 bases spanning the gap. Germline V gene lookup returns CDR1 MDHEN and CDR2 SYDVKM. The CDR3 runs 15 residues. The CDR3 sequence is CASSLGGATNEKLFF. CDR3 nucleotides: TGTGCCAGCAGTCTCGGCGGGGCAACTAATGAAAAACTGTTTTTT. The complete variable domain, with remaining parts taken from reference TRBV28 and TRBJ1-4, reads DVKVTQSSRYLVKRTGEKVFLECVQDMDHENMFWYRQDPGLGLRLIYFSYDVKMKEKGDIPEGYSVSREKKERFSLILESASTNQTSMYLCASSLGGATNEKLFFGSGTQLSVL.

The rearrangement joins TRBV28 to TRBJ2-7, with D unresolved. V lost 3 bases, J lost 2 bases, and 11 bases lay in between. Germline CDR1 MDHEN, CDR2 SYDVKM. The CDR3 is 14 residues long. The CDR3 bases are TGTGCCAGCAGTTTCGGCGCCGGAACCTACGAGCAGTACTTC. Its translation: CASSFGAGTYEQYF.

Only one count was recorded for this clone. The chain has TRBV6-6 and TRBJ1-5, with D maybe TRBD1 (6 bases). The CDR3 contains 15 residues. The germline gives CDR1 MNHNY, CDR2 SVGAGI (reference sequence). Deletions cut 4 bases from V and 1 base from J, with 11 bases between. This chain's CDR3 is CASSFEQGSNQPQHF. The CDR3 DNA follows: TGTGCCAGCAGTTTCGAACAGGGAAGCAATCAGCCCCAGCATTTT.

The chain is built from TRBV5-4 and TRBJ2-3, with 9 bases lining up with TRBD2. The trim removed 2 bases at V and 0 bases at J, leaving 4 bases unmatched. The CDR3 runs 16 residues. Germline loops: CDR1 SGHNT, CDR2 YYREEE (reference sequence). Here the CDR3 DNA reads TGTGCCAGCAGCTTCAGCGGGAGGCGCAGCACAGATACGCAGTATTTT. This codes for CASSFSGRRSTDTQYF.

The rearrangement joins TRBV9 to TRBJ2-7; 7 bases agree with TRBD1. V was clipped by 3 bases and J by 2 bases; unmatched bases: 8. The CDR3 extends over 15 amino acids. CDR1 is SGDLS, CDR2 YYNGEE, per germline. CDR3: CASSATGTATYEQYF. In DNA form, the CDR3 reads TGTGCCAGCAGCGCTACCGGGACAGCAACCTACGAGCAGTACTTC.